These T cell receptor beta chains were read from a single sample in a study of blood T cell repertoires in COVID-19. Method: immunoSEQ multiplex PCR; TCRdb's copy keeps in-frame clones and lacks some. The sample has more than 400,000 clones, about 85% seen once; the top ten hold 0.7%. Material: PBMCs or T cells enriched from blood (not recorded which). The receptors originated from a woman aged 18-29 years who had recovered from COVID-19. CDR3s include the opening cysteine and the closing phenylalanine or tryptophan.

v_gene: TRBV30; j_gene: TRBJ1-2; CDR3aa: CAWTDIYGYTF
v_gene: TRBV7-8; j_gene: TRBJ1-5; CDR3aa: CASSRGGQGTYSNQPQHF
v_gene: TRBV6-5; j_gene: TRBJ2-1; CDR3aa: CASTGRLVSPGEQFF
v_gene: TRBV4-2; j_gene: TRBJ1-3; CDR3aa: CASSQDPGEQYSGNTIYF
v_gene: TRBV23-1; j_gene: TRBJ2-2; CDR3aa: CASSQSSGGETGELFF
v_gene: TRBV7-3; j_gene: TRBJ1-1; CDR3aa: CASSPEGNTEAFF
v_gene: TRBV9; j_gene: TRBJ2-2; CDR3aa: CASSPSGGVNTGELFF
v_gene: TRBV5-6; j_gene: TRBJ1-6; CDR3aa: CASSLPPGTGDSPLHF
v_gene: TRBV7-8; j_gene: TRBJ2-5; CDR3aa: CASSLGGYQETQYF
v_gene: TRBV6-5; j_gene: TRBJ2-7; CDR3aa: CASSPPGLYPYEQYF
v_gene: TRBV29-1; j_gene: TRBJ1-1; CDR3aa: CSVEERGRGTEAFF
v_gene: TRBV11-2; j_gene: TRBJ2-5; CDR3aa: CASSLGPEETQYF
v_gene: TRBV29-1; j_gene: TRBJ1-5; CDR3aa: CSVDQGGNQPQHF
v_gene: TRBV5-6; j_gene: TRBJ1-1; CDR3aa: CASSLLSVSYAEAFF
v_gene: TRBV5-1; j_gene: TRBJ2-7; CDR3aa: CASSLESGSYEQYF
v_gene: TRBV5-6; j_gene: TRBJ1-6; CDR3aa: CASRFGQGGSYNSPLHF
v_gene: TRBV19; j_gene: TRBJ1-3; CDR3aa: CASTPRQGRGGNTIYF
v_gene: TRBV15; j_gene: TRBJ2-1; CDR3aa: CATKGVNSYNEQFF
v_gene: TRBV7-2; j_gene: TRBJ2-3; CDR3aa: CASSEVPDTQYF
v_gene: TRBV4-2; j_gene: TRBJ1-1; CDR3aa: CASSLDPGTEAFF
v_gene: TRBV19; j_gene: TRBJ1-5; CDR3aa: CASSFRVMSNQPQHF
v_gene: TRBV3-1/TRBV3-2; j_gene: TRBJ1-2; CDR3aa: CASSLTGGGSYGYTF
v_gene: TRBV6-5; j_gene: TRBJ2-7; CDR3aa: CASSYSPEHYEQYF
v_gene: TRBV5-1; j_gene: TRBJ1-1; CDR3aa: CASSRTVQNTEAFF
v_gene: TRBV5-5; j_gene: TRBJ1-2; CDR3aa: CASSLDDWGRSFYGYTF
v_gene: TRBV19; j_gene: TRBJ1-5; CDR3aa: CASSRGSQLNQPQHF
v_gene: TRBV5-4; j_gene: TRBJ1-1; CDR3aa: CASSLDSLKMNTEAFF
v_gene: TRBV2; j_gene: TRBJ1-1; CDR3aa: CASTLRALNTEAFF
v_gene: TRBV19; j_gene: TRBJ1-3; CDR3aa: CASKFDSPGVSGNTIYF
v_gene: TRBV6-5; j_gene: TRBJ2-7; CDR3aa: CASSVTGASYEQYF
v_gene: TRBV24-1; j_gene: TRBJ2-5; CDR3aa: CATSATRAQETQYF
v_gene: TRBV5-1; j_gene: TRBJ1-6; CDR3aa: CASSFVAVGGNSPLHF
v_gene: TRBV6-5; j_gene: TRBJ1-4; CDR3aa: CASSYSRGTVNEKLFF
v_gene: TRBV19; j_gene: TRBJ1-1; CDR3aa: CASSPAQGVKPFF
v_gene: TRBV15; j_gene: TRBJ2-1; CDR3aa: CATSINNEQFF
v_gene: TRBV5-1; j_gene: TRBJ2-7; CDR3aa: CASTPRLAGIEQYF
v_gene: TRBV6-5; j_gene: TRBJ1-2; CDR3aa: CATRDRVNYGYTF
v_gene: TRBV5-4; j_gene: TRBJ2-2; CDR3aa: CASSPSAGLSTGELFF
v_gene: TRBV4-1; j_gene: TRBJ2-2; CDR3aa: CASSQDWAGNTGELFF
v_gene: TRBV6-2/TRBV6-3; j_gene: TRBJ2-7; CDR3aa: CASSYGGTGSYEQYF
v_gene: TRBV5-1; j_gene: TRBJ1-2; CDR3aa: CASSPTSTAFYGYTF
v_gene: TRBV25-1; j_gene: TRBJ1-2; CDR3aa: CASQSRTYGYTF
v_gene: TRBV30; j_gene: TRBJ2-7; CDR3aa: CAWSHSRDGSYEQYF
v_gene: TRBV7-3; j_gene: TRBJ2-1; CDR3aa: CASSLSPRNEQFF
v_gene: TRBV4-1; j_gene: TRBJ2-7; CDR3aa: CASSQDILGQLTYEQYF
v_gene: TRBV5-1; j_gene: TRBJ1-1; CDR3aa: CASSWAEAGVEAFF
v_gene: TRBV27; j_gene: TRBJ1-5; CDR3aa: CASSLVGAQSNQPQHF
v_gene: TRBV3-1/TRBV3-2; j_gene: TRBJ2-7; CDR3aa: CASSSGLASGEQYF
v_gene: TRBV19; j_gene: TRBJ2-3; CDR3aa: CASSSDRAATDTQYF
v_gene: TRBV6-2/TRBV6-3; j_gene: TRBJ1-5; CDR3aa: CASSLRDRLYSNQPQHF
v_gene: TRBV7-2; j_gene: TRBJ1-2; CDR3aa: CASSLVGRGGYTF
v_gene: TRBV18; j_gene: TRBJ2-7; CDR3aa: CASSPGTSGGISYEQYF
v_gene: TRBV4-1; j_gene: TRBJ1-1; CDR3aa: CASSQDISGETEAFF
v_gene: TRBV5-1; j_gene: TRBJ2-7; CDR3aa: CASSMGQGREQYF